The entry below gives a single T cell receptor (beta chain) sequence along with its context. Its matching antigen is unknown. CD4+ T cells from unexposed donors were obtained before the COVID-19 pandemic (2011-2018). The cells were cultured for about ten days before CD4+ T cells were isolated. Clones were read by immunoSEQ multiplex PCR, and TCRdb kept only the in-frame ones, dropping some. The sample has 20,000 to 25,000 clones, around 74% seen once; the top ten hold 9.5% to 15%. The sample originates from a study of CD4 T cells in relation to SARS-CoV-2 and coronaviruses. Germline CDR1 reads LGHDT; CDR2 reads YNNKEL (reference sequence). The CDR3 has 16 residues. The germline V and J ends were trimmed by 8 bases and 3 bases, with 19 bases remaining between them.

J is TRBJ2-2 and V is TRBV3-1 (or the pseudogene TRBV3-2); a possible D gene is TRBD1 (7 bases). Material: CD4+ T cells from PBMCs, cultured in vitro. This sequence was found in a human donor in good health. CDR3 sequence: CASGRAGGRYTGELFF. The CDR3 DNA is TGTGCCAGCGGCAGAGCAGGGGGGCGCTACACCGGGGAGCTGTTTTTT.